This T cell receptor (beta chain) was documented in a study of blood T cell repertoires in COVID-19 (dated by TCRdb to about 2020). Background for the entire study: The collaborator samples originated in the United States, Italy and Spain and spanned the acute and convalescent phases of COVID-19. The prospective study material was composed of cDNA or gDNA derived from T cells, B-cell-depleted T cells, or PBMCs. Deeply sampled blood TCRbeta repertoires from subjects exposed to, actively infected with, or recovered from COVID-19 were included in the dataset. The repertoires were made available in a free public database intended to serve as a resource for research on the immune response to SARS-CoV-2. Samples were obtained from the ongoing ImmuneRACE study (first 160 participants) and from about 1,300 subjects provided by 6 global collaborators. Sample metadata almost always included a de-identified subject ID, COVID-19 status, age in years and sex. Where available, HLA class I and class II types were obtained from metadata supplied by the sample provider rather than from assay-based typing. The paper's findings and limits, for the study overall: The amount of clinical and demographic metadata varied by source and participant and was provided uncurated.

In the prospective study, participants were about 18 to 89 years old, resided in about 25 geographic areas of the United States, and were enrolled through a virtual design. To assign participants to cohorts, the prospective study relied on clinical history that participants themselves reported in a screening survey and a study questionnaire. ImmuneRACE Cohort 3 recovered participants were defined by two consecutive negative NP/OP PCR tests, healthcare professional clearance, or symptom resolution. Each participant in the prospective study had whole blood, serum and a nasopharyngeal or oropharyngeal swab collected by mobile phlebotomists. Over a roughly 2-month period, participants in the prospective study had the option of providing additional blood draws and questionnaires. Prospective study blood samples were shipped either frozen or at room temperature before DNA extraction. TCRbeta CDR3 regions were amplified from genomic DNA using the immunoSEQ Assay, a bias-controlled multiplex PCR. From the authors' description of their analysis: The number of nucleated cells in each sample was estimated from the amplification of reference gene primers within the assay. To quantify the absolute abundance of each unique TCRbeta CDR3 rearrangement, sequence reads were collapsed and filtered. For each sample, productive Simpson clonality was calculated as the square root of Simpson's diversity index across productive rearrangements. In TCRdb, the immuneACCESS table is reduced to in-frame sequences with V and J assigned. These tables do not hold every clone; where another copy was compared, an unresolved V gene accounts for under half, and the others remain unexplained. V and J calls and clone size are as listed in that table; D and trimming were resolved from the DNA. Within this sample are over 120,000 clones, with roughly three quarters of them counted one time only. The ten largest clones capture approximately 6% of the sample.

Measured from the cysteine to the phenylalanine, the CDR3 is 16 residues long. Only the CDR3 DNA stays, 48 bases, in frame from base 1. Trimmed from V: 8 bases; trimmed from J: 2 bases; junction bases lacking a gene match: 11. Reading the germline V gene (reference sequence) gives CDR1 MNHEY and CDR2 SMNVEV. A note on this clone: The antigen it recognizes is unknown. No much larger clonotype is one base removed from it; base qualities were not supplied.

The chain joins TRBV27 to TRBJ1-2, with 10 middle bases fitting TRBD1. This receptor was obtained from a woman in her forties or fifties who had recovered from COVID-19. Sequences were obtained from PBMCs or T cells enriched from blood (not recorded which). CDR3 loop: CASALLRQGANYGYTF. In nucleotides, the sequence is TGTGCCAGCGCGTTGCTTCGACAGGGGGCGAACTATGGCTACACCTTC.